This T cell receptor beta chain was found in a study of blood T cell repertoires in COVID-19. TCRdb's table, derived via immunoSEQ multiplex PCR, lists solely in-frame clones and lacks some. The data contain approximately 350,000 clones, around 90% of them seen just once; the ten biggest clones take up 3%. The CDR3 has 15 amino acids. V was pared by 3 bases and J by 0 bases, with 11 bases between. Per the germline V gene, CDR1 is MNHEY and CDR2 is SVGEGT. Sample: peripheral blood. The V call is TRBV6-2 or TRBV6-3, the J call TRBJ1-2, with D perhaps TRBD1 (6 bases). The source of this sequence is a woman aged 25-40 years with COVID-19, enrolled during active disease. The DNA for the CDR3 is TGTGCCAGCAGTTATGGCCAGGGGACTAACTATGGCTACACCTTC. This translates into CASSYGQGTNYGYTF.